These 3 T cell receptor beta chains came from one sample sequenced in a study of blood T cell repertoires in COVID-19. The data were produced by immunoSEQ multiplex PCR, yet TCRdb's version contains in-frame clones alone and is incomplete. The table has about 120,000 clones, around 80% seen once; the top ten hold 2.5%. Specimen: peripheral blood. The origin of the receptors is a man aged 50-59 years with acute or convalescent COVID-19.

The chain recombines TRBV10-3 with TRBJ2-4; 8 nucleotides line up with TRBD1. V trimming: 8 bases; J trimming: 0 bases; junction bases outside the gene matches: 6. From germline, CDR1 is ENHRY and CDR2 SYGVKD. The CDR3 consists of 15 residues. Here the CDR3 DNA reads TGTGCCATCCCGGGACAGGTACTAGCCAAAAACATTCAGTACTTC. Its protein product is CAIPGQVLAKNIQYF.

This clone has a handful of counts. Other DNA sequences within the sample encode an identical CDR3. The chain uses TRBV9 and TRBJ1-1; 7 bases line up with TRBD1. Losses at the gene ends were 1 base for V and 3 bases for J; bases not matched to a gene: 0. CDR3 length: 13 residues. From germline, CDR1 is SGDLS and CDR2 YYNGEE. CDR3 DNA sequence: TGTGCCAGCAGCGTACAGGGGGACACTGAAGCTTTCTTT. This translates into CASSVQGDTEAFF.

This clone was found once. The rearrangement uses TRBV7-9 and TRBJ2-5, with 8 nucleotides matching TRBD2. J was trimmed by 5 bases and V by 7 bases; bases with no gene match: 12. This CDR3 spans 15 amino acids. CDR1 SEHNR and CDR2 FQNEAQ come from the germline V gene (reference sequence). In DNA, the CDR3 is TGTGCCAGCATCCGGGGGGGGACACCCCGGGAGACCCAGTACTTC. Residues: CASIRGGTPRETQYF.